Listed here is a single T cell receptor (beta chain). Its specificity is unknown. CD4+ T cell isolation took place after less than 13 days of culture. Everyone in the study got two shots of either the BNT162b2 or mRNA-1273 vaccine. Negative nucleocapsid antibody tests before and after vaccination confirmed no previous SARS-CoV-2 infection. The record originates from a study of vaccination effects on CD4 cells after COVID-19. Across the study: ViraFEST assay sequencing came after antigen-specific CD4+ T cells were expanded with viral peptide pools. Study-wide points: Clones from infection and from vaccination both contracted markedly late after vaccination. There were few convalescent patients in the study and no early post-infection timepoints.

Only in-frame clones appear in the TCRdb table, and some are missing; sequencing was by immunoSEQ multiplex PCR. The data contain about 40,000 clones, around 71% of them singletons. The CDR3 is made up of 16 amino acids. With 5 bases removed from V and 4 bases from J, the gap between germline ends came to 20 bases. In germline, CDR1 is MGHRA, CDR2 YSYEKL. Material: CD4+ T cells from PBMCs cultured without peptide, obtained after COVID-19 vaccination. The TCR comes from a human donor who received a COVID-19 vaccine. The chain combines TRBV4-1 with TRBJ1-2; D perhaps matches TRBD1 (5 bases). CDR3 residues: CASSASLSGRVYGYTF. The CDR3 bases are TGCGCCAGCAGCGCCAGCCTATCGGGACGGGTCTATGGCTACACCTTC.